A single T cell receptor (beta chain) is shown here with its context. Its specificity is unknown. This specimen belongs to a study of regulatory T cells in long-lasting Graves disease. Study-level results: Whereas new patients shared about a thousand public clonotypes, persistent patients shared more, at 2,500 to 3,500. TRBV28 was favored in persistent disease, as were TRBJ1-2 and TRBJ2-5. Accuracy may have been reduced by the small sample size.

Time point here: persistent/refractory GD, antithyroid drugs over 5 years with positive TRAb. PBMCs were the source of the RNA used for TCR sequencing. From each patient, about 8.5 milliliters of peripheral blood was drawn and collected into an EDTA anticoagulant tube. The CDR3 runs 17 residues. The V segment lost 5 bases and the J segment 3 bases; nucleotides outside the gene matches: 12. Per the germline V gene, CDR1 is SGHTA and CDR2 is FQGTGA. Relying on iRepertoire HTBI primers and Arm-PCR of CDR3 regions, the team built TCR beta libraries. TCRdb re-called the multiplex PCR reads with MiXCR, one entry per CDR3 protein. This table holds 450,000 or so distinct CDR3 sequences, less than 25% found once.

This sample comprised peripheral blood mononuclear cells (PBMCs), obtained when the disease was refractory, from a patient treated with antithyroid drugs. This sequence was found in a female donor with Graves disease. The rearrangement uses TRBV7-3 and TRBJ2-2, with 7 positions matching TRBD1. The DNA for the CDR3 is TGTGCCAGCAGCCGACGGCCGAGGGGGCGGGACACCGGGGAGCTGTTTTTT. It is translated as CASSRRPRGRDTGELFF.